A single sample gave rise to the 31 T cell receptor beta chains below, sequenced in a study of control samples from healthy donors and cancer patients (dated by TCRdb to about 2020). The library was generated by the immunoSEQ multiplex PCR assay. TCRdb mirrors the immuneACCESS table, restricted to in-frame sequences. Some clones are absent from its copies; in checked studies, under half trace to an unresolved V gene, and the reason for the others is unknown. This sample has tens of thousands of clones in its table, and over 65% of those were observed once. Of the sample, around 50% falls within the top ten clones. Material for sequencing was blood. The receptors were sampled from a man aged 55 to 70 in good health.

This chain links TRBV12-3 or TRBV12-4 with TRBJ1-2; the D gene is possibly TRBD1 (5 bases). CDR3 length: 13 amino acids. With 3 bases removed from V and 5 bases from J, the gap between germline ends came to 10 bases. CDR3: CASSFQGGYGYTF. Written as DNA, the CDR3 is TGTGCCAGCAGTTTCCAGGGTGGGTATGGCTACACCTTC.

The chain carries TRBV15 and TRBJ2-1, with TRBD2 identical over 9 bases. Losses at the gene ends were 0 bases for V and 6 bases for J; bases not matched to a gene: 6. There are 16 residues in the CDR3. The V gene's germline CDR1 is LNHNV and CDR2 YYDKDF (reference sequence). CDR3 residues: CATSREISGSFNEQFF. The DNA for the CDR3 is TGTGCCACCAGCAGAGAGATTAGCGGGAGTTTCAATGAGCAGTTCTTC.

Written as DNA, the CDR3 is TGTGCCAGTAGTATACTGGGGGCAAATGAGCAGTTCTTC. It encodes CASSILGANEQFF. The V and J genes are TRBV19 and TRBJ2-1, with D maybe TRBD1 (6 bases). V was shortened by 2 bases and J by 7 bases, with 9 bases between the two germline ends. The CDR3 has 13 residues. Germline V gene sequence: CDR1 LNHDA, CDR2 SQIVND (reference sequence).

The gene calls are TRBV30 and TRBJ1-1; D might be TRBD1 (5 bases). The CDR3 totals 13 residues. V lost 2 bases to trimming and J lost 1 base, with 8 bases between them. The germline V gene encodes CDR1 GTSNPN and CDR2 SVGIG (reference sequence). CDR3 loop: CAWSPGGNTEAFF. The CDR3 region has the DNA TGTGCCTGGAGTCCCGGGGGGAACACTGAAGCTTTCTTT.

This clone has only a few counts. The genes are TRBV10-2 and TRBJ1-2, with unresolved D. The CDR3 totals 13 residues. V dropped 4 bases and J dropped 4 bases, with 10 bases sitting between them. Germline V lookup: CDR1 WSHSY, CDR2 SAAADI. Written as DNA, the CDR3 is TGCGCCAGCAGTGCCGCGGTTAGCTATGGCTACACCTTC. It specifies CASSAAVSYGYTF.

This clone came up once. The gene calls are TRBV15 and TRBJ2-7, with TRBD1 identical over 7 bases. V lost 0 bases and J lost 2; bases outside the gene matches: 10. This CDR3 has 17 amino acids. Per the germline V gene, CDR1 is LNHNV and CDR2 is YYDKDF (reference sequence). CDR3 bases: TGTGCCACCAGCAGAGATCCGGTTACACAGGGGCCCTACGAGCAGTACTTC. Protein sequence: CATSRDPVTQGPYEQYF.

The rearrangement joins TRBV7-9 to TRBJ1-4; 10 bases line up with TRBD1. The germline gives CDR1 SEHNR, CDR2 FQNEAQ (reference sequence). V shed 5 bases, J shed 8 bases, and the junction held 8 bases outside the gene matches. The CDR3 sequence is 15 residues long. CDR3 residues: CASSDRQGAMEKLFF. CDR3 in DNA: TGTGCCAGCAGCGACCGACAGGGGGCGATGGAAAAACTGTTTTTT.

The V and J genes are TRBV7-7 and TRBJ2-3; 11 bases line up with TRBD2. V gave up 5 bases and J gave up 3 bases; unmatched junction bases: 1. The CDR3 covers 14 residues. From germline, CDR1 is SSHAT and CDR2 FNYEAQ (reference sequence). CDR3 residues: CASSTSGGTDTQYF. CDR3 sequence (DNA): TGTGCCAGCAGCACTAGCGGGGGTACAGATACGCAGTATTTT. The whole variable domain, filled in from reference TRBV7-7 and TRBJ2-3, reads GAGVSQSPRYKVTKRGQDVTLRCDPISSHATLYWYQQALGQGPEFLTYFNYEAQPDKSGLPSDRFSAERPEGSISTLTIQRTEQRDSAMYRCASSTSGGTDTQYFGPGTRLTVL.

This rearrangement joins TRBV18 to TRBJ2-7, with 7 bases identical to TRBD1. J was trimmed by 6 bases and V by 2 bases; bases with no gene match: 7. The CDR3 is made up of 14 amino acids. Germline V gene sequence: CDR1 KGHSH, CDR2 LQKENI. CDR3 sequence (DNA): TGTGCCAGCTCACCAACCAGCGACAGGGCCGAGCAGTACTTC. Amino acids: CASSPTSDRAEQYF.

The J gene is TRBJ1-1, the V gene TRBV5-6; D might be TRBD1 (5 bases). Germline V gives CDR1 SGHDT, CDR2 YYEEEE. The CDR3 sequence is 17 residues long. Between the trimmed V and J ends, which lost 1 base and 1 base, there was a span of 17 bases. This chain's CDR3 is CASSLTVTTVWNTEAFF. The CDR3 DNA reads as TGTGCCAGCAGCTTGACTGTTACGACAGTTTGGAACACTGAAGCTTTCTTT.

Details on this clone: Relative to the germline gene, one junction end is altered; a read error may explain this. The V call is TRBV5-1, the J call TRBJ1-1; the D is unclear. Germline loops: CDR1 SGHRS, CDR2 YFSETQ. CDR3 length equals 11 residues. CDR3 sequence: CTSAGYTEAFF. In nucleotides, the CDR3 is TGCACCAGCGCAGGATACACTGAAGCTTTCTTT.

DNA for the CDR3: TGTGCCTGGAATAACGGGTTTAGCTCCTACGAGCAGTACTTC. The encoded protein is CAWNNGFSSYEQYF. The J gene is TRBJ2-7, the V gene TRBV30; no reliable D call. Per germline, CDR1 GTSNPN and CDR2 SVGIG (reference sequence). The CDR3 length is 14 residues. V was cut by 4 bases and J by 0 bases, with 13 bases left in between.

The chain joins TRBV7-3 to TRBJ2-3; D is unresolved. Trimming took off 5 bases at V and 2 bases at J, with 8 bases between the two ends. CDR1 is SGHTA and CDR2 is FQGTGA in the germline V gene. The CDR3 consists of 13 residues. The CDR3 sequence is CASSPQPTDTQYF. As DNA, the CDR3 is TGTGCCAGCAGCCCCCAACCCACAGATACGCAGTATTTT.

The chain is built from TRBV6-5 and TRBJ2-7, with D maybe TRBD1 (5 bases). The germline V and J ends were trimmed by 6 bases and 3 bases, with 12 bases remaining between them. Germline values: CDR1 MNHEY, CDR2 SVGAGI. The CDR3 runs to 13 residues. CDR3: CASRPVQGYEQYF. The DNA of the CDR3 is TGTGCCAGCAGGCCCGTCCAGGGCTACGAGCAGTACTTC.

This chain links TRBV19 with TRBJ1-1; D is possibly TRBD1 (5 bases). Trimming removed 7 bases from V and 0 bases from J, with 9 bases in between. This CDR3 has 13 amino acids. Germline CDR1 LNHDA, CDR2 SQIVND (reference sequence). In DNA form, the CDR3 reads TGTGCCAGTATCGGGGCGCTGAACACTGAAGCTTTCTTT. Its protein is CASIGALNTEAFF.

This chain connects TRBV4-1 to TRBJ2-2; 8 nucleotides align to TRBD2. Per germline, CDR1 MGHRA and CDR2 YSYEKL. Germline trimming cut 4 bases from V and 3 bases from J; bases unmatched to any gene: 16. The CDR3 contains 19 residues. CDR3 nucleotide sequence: TGCGCCAGCAGCCGCTACGCGGTTAGCGGGGCGACAGACACCGGGGAGCTGTTTTTT. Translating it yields CASSRYAVSGATDTGELFF.

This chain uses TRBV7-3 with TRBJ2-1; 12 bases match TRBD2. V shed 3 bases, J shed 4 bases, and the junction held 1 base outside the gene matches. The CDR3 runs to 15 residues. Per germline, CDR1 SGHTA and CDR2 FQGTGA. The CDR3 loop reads CASSFGLAGYNEQFF. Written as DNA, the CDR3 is TGTGCCAGCAGCTTTGGACTAGCGGGGTACAATGAGCAGTTCTTC.

The CDR3 DNA reads as TGTGCCAGCGGTCGGACAGGGTATGAGCCCCAGCATTTT. It codes for CASGRTGYEPQHF. V gene TRBV3-1 (or the pseudogene TRBV3-2) combines with J gene TRBJ1-5; 8 bases align to TRBD1. The CDR3 sequence is 13 residues long. The J segment lost 8 bases and the V segment lost 8 bases, leaving 8 bases of the junction unmatched. Germline CDR1 LGHDT, CDR2 YNNKEL (reference sequence).

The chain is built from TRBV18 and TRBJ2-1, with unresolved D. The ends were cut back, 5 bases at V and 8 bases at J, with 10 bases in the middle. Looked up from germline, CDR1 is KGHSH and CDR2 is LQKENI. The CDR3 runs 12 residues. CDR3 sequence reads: CASSSNRDEQFF. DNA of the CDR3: TGTGCCAGCTCATCCAATCGGGATGAGCAGTTCTTC.

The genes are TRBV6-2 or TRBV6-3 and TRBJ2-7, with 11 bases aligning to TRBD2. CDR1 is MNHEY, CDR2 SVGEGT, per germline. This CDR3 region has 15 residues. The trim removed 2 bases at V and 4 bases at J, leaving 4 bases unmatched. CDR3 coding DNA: TGTGCCAGCAGTTACGGGACTAGCGGACATTACGAGCAGTACTTC. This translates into CASSYGTSGHYEQYF.

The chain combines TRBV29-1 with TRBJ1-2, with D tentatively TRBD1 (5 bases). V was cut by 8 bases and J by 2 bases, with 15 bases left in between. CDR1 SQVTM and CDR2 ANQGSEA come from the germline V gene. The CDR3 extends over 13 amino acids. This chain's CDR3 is CSTDGDQNYGYTF. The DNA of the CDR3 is TGCAGCACAGACGGGGACCAAAACTATGGCTACACCTTC.

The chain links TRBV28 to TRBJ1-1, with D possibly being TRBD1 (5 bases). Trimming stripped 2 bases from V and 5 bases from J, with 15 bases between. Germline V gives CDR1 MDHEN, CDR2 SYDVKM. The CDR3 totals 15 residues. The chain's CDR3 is CASSLPLAGGTEAFF. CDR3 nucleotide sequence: TGTGCCAGCAGTTTACCCTTGGCGGGGGGAACTGAAGCTTTCTTT. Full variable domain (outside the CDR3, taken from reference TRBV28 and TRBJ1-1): DVKVTQSSRYLVKRTGEKVFLECVQDMDHENMFWYRQDPGLGLRLIYFSYDVKMKEKGDIPEGYSVSREKKERFSLILESASTNQTSMYLCASSLPLAGGTEAFFGQGTRLTVV.

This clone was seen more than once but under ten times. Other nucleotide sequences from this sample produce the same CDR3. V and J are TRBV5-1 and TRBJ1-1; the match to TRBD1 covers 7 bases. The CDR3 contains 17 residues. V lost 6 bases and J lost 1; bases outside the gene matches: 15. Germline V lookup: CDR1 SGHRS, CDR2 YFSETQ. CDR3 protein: CASITRPGAGGNTEAFF. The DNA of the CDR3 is TGCGCCAGCATCACCAGGCCGGGGGCAGGGGGGAACACTGAAGCTTTCTTT.

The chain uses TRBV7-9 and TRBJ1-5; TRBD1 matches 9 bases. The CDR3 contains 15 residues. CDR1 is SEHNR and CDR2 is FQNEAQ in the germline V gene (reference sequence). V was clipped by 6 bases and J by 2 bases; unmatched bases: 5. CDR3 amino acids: CASSPGTGRNQPQHF. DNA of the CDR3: TGTGCCAGCAGTCCCGGGACAGGGCGCAATCAGCCCCAGCATTTT.

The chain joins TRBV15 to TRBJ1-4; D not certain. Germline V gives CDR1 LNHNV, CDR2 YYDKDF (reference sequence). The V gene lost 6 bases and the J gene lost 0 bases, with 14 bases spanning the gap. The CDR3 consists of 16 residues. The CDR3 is CATSVGQIATNEKLFF. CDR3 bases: TGTGCCACCAGTGTTGGGCAAATTGCAACTAATGAAAAACTGTTTTTT. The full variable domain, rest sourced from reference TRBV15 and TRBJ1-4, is DAMVIQNPRYQVTQFGKPVTLSCSQTLNHNVMYWYQQKSSQAPKLLFHYYDKDFNNEADTPDNFQSRRPNTSFCFLDIRSPGLGDTAMYLCATSVGQIATNEKLFFGSGTQLSVL.

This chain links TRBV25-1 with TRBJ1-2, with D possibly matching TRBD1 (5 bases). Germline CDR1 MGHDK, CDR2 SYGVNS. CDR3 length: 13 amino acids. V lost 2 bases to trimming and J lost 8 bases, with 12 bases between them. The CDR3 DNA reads TGTGCCAGCAGTGAAGGGGCAGTAAGGGGCTACACCTTC. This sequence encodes CASSEGAVRGYTF.

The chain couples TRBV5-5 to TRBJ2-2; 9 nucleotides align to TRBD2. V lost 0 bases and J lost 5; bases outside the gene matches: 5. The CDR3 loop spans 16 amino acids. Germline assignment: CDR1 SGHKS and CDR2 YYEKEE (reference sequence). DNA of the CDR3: TGTGCCAGCAGCTTGGCAGAGGCGGGAGGGACCGGGGAGCTGTTTTTT. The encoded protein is CASSLAEAGGTGELFF. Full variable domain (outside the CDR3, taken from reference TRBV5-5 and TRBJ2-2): DAGVTQSPTHLIKTRGQQVTLRCSPISGHKSVSWYQQVLGQGPQFIFQYYEKEERGRGNFPDRFSARQFPNYSSELNVNALLLGDSALYLCASSLAEAGGTGELFFGEGSRLTVL.

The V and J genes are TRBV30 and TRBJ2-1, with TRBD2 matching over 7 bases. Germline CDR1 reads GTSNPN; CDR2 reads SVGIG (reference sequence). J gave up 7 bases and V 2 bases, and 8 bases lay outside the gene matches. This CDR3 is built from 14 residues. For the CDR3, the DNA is TGTGCCTGGAGTAGGGGCGGGAGTTCTAATGAGCAGTTCTTC. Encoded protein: CAWSRGGSSNEQFF.

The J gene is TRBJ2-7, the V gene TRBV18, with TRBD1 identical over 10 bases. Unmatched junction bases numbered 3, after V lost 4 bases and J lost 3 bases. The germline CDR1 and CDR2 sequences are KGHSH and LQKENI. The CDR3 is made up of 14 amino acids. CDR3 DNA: TGTGCCAGCTCACTGGGACAGGGGTACTACGAGCAGTACTTC. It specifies CASSLGQGYYEQYF.

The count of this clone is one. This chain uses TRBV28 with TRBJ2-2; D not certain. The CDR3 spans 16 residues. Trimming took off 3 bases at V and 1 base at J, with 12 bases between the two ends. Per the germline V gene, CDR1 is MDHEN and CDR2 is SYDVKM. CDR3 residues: CASSFTAVRNTGELFF. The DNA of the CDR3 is TGTGCCAGCAGTTTCACGGCGGTAAGGAACACCGGGGAGCTGTTTTTT.

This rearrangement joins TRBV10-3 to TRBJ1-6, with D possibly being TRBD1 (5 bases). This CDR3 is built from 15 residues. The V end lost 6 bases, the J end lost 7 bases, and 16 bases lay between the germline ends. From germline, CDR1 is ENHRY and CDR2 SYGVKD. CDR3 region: CAIRALDSENSPLHF. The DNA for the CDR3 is TGTGCCATCAGAGCCCTCGACAGCGAGAATTCACCCCTCCACTTT.